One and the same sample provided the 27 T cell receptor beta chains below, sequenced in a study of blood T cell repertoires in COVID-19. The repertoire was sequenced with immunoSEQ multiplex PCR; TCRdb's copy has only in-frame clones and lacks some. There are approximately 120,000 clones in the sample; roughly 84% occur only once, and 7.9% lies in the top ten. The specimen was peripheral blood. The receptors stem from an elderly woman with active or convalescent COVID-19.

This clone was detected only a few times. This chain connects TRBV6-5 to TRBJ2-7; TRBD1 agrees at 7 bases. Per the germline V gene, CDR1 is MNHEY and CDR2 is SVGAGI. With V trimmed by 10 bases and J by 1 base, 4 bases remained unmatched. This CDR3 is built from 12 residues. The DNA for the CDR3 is TGTGCCACGAACAGGGGTTCCTACGAGCAGTACTTC. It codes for CATNRGSYEQYF.

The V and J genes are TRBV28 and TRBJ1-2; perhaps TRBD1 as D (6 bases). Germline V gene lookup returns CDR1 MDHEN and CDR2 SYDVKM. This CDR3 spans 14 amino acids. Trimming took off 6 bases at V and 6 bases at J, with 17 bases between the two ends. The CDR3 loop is CASSETAGGHGYTF. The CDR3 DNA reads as TGTGCCAGCAGCGAGACAGCGGGGGGGCATGGCTACACCTTC.

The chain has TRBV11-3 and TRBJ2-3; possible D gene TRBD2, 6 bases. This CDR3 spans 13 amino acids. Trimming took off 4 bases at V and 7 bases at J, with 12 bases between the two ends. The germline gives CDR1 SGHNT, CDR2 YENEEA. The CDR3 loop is CASSSRGSNTQYF. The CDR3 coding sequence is TGTGCCAGCAGCTCACGGGGGAGCAATACGCAGTATTTT. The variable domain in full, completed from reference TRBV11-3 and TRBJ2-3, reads EAGVVQSPRYKIIEKKQPVAFWCNPISGHNTLYWYLQNLGQGPELLIRYENEEAVDDSQLPKDRFSAERLKGVDSTLKIQPAELGDSAVYLCASSSRGSNTQYFGPGTRLTVL.

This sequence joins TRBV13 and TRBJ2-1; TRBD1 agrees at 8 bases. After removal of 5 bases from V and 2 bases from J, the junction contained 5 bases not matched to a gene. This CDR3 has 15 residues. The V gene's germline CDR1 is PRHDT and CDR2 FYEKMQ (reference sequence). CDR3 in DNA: TGTGCCAGCAGCCTCGGACAGGGCCCCTACAATGAGCAGTTCTTC. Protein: CASSLGQGPYNEQFF.

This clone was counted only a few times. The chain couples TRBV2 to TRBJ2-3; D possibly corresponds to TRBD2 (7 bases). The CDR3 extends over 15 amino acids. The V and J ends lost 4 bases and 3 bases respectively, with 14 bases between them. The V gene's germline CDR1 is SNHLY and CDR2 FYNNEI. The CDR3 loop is CASSAIQGGTDTQYF. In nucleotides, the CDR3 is TGTGCCAGCAGTGCGATACAGGGAGGGACAGATACGCAGTATTTT.

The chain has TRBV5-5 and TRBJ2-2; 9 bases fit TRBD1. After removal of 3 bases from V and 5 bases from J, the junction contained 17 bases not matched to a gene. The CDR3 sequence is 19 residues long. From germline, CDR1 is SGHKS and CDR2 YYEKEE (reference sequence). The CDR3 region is CASSSRSYPGQGHTGELFF. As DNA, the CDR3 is TGTGCCAGCAGCTCCCGTTCGTATCCGGGACAGGGACATACCGGGGAGCTGTTTTTT.

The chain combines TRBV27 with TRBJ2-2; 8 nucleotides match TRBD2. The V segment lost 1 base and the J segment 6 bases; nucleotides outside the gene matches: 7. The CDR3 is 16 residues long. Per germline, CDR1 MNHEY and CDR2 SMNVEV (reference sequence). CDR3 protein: CASSLWSGGGSGELFF. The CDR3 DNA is TGTGCCAGCAGTTTATGGAGCGGGGGCGGATCCGGGGAGCTGTTTTTT.

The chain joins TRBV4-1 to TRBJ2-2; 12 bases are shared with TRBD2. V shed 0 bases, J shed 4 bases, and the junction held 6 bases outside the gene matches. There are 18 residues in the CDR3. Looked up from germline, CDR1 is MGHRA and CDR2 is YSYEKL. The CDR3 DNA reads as TGCGCCAGCAGCCAAGATAGAACTAGCGGGAGGTTCACCGGGGAGCTGTTTTTT. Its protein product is CASSQDRTSGRFTGELFF.

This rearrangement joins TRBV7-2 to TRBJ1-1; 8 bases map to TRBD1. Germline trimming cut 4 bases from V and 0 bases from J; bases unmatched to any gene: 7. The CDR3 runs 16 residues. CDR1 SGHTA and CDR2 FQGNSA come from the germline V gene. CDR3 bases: TGTGCCAGCAGCTGGCGACAGGGGCTCTTGAACACTGAAGCTTTCTTT. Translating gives CASSWRQGLLNTEAFF.

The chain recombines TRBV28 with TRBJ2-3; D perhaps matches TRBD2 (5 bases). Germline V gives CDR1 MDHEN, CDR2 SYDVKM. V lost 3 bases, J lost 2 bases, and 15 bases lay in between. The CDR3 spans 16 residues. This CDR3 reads CASSFPRRELTDTQYF. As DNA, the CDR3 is TGTGCCAGCAGTTTCCCCCGACGGGAACTCACAGATACGCAGTATTTT. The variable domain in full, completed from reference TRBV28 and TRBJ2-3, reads DVKVTQSSRYLVKRTGEKVFLECVQDMDHENMFWYRQDPGLGLRLIYFSYDVKMKEKGDIPEGYSVSREKKERFSLILESASTNQTSMYLCASSFPRRELTDTQYFGPGTRLTVL.

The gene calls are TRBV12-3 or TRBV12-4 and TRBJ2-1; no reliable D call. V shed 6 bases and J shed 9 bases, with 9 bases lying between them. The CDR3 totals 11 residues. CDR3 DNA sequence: TGTGCCAGCAGACTCGAAGTTGAGCAGTTCTTC. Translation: CASRLEVEQFF.

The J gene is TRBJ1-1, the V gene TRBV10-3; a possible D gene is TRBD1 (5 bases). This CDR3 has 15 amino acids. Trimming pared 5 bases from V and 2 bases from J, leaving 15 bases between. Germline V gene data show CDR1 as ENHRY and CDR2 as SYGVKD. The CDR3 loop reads CAISSEGTLNTEAFF. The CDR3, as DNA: TGTGCCATCAGTTCGGAGGGGACCCTCAACACTGAAGCTTTCTTT.

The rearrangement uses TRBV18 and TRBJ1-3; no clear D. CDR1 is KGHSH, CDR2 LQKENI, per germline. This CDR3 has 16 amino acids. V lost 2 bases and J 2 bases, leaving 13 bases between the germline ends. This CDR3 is CASSPMEGNPGNTIYF. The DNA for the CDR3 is TGTGCCAGCTCACCAATGGAGGGAAATCCTGGAAACACCATATATTTT.

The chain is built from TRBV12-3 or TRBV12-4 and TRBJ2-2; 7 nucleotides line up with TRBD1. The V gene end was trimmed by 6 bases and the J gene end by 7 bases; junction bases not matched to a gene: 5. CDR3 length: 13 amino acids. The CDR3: CASSRQGYGELFF. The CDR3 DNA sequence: TGTGCCAGCAGCAGACAGGGCTACGGGGAGCTGTTTTTT.

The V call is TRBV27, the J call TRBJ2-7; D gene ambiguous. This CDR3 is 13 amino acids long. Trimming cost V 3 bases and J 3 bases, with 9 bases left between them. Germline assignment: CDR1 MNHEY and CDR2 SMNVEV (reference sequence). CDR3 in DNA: TGTGCCAGCAGTTTCTCCCCAGACTACGAGCAGTACTTC. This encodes CASSFSPDYEQYF.

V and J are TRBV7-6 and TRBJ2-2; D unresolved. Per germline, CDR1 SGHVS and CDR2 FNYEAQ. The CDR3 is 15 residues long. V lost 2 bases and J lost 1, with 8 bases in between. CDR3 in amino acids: CASSLPLLNTGELFF. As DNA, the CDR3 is TGTGCCAGCAGCTTACCCCTATTGAACACCGGGGAGCTGTTTTTT.

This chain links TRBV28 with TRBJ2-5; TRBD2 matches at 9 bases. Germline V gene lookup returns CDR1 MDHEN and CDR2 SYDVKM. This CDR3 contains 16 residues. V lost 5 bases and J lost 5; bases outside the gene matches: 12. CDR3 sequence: CASSQNLAGVGETQYF. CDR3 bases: TGTGCCAGCAGTCAAAACTTAGCGGGAGTTGGGGAGACCCAGTACTTC.

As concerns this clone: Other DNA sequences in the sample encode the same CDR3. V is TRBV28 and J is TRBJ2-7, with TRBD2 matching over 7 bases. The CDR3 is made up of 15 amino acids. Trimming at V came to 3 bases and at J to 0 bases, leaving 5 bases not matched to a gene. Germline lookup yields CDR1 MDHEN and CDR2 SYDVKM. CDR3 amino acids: CASSLGGTGSYEQYF. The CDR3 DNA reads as TGTGCCAGCAGTTTGGGGGGGACCGGCTCCTACGAGCAGTACTTC.

The CDR3 protein is CASSPDPGLASFYNEQFF. CDR3 nucleotide sequence: TGTGCCAGCAGTCCAGATCCGGGACTAGCTTCGTTCTACAATGAGCAGTTCTTC. This chain uses TRBV27 with TRBJ2-1, with 9 nucleotides matching TRBD2. CDR3 length: 18 amino acids. J lost 3 bases, V lost 5 bases, and 14 bases had no gene match. Looked up from germline, CDR1 is MNHEY and CDR2 is SMNVEV (reference sequence).

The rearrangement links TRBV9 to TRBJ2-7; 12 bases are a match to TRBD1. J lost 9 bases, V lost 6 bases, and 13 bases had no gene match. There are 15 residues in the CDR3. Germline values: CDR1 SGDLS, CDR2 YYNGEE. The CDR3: CASTSRDRGPSGQYF. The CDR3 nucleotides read TGTGCCAGCACCTCCCGGGACAGGGGGCCCTCGGGGCAGTACTTC.

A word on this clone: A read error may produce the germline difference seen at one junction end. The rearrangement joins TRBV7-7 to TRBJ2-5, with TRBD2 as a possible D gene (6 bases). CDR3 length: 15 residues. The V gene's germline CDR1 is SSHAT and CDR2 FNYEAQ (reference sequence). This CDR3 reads CASSFGTSYQETQYF. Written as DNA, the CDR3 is TGTGCTAGCAGCTTCGGGACTTCGTACCAAGAGACCCAGTACTTC.

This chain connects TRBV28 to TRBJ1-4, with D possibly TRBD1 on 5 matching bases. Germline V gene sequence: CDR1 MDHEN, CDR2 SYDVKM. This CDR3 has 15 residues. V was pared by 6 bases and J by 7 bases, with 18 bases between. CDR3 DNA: TGTGCCAGCAGCTTACAAGCAGTCACAGGTGAAAAACTGTTTTTT. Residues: CASSLQAVTGEKLFF.

CDR3 region: CASSLASGRASEQFF. In DNA form, the CDR3 reads TGTGCCAGCAGTTTAGCTAGCGGGAGGGCCAGTGAGCAGTTCTTC. The chain combines TRBV27 with TRBJ2-1; 12 bases match TRBD2. The CDR3 is made up of 15 amino acids. The V gene end was trimmed by 2 bases and the J gene end by 9 bases; junction bases not matched to a gene: 5. Germline CDR1 reads MNHEY; CDR2 reads SMNVEV (reference sequence).

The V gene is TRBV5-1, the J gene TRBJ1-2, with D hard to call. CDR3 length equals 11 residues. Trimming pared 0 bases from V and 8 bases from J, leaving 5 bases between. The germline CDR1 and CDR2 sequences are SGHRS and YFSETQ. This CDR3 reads CASSLDLGYTF. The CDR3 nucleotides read TGCGCCAGCAGCTTGGATCTGGGCTACACCTTC.

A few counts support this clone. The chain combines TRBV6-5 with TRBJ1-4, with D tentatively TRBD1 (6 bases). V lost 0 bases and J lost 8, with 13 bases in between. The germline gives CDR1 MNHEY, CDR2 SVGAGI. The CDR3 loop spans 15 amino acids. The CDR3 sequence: CASSYSGVRGEKLFF. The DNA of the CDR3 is TGTGCCAGCAGTTACTCGGGAGTTAGGGGGGAAAAACTGTTTTTT.

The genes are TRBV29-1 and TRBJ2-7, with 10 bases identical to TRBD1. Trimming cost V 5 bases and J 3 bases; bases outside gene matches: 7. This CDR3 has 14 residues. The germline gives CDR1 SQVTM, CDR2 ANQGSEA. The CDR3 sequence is CSVRWTGGGYEQYF. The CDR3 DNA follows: TGCAGCGTTCGCTGGACAGGGGGAGGCTACGAGCAGTACTTC.

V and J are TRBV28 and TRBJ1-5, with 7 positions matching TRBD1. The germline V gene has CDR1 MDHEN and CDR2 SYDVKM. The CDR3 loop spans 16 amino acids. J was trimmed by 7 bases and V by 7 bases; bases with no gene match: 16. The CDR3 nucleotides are TGTGCCAGCATCCGACCCAGGGGGGGCGGGGGGCAGCCCCAGCATTTT. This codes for CASIRPRGGGGQPQHF.